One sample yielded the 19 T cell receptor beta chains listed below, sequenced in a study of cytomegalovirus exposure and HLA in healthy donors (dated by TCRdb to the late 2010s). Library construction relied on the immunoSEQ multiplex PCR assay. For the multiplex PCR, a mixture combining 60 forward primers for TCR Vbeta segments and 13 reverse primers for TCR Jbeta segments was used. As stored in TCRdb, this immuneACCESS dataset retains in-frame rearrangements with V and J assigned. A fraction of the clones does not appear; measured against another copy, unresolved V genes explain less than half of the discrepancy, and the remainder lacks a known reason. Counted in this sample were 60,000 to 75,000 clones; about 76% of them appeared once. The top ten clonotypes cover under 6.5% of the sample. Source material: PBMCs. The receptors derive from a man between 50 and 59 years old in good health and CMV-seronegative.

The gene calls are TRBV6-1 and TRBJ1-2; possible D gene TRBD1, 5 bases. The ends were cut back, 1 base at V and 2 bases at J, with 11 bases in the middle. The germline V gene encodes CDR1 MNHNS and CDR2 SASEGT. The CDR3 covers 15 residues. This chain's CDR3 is CASSEVGGGNYGYTF. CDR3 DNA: TGTGCCAGCAGTGAAGTGGGGGGGGGAAACTATGGCTACACCTTC.

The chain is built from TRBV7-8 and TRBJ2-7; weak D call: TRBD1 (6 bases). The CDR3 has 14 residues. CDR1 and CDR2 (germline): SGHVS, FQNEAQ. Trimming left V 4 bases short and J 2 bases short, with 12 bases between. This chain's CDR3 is CASSSRDTTYEQYF. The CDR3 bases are TGTGCCAGCAGCTCTCGGGACACCACCTACGAGCAGTACTTC.

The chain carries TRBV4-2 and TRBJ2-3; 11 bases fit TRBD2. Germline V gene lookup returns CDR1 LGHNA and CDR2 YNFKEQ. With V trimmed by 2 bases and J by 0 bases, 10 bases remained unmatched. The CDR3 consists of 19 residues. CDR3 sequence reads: CASSQRGGLAVPSTDTQYF. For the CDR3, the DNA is TGTGCCAGCAGCCAAAGAGGGGGACTAGCGGTTCCTAGCACAGATACGCAGTATTTT.

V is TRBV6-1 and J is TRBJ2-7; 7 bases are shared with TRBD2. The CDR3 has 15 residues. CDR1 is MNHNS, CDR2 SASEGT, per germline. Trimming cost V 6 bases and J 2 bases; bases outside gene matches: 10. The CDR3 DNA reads TGTGCCAGCAGCTCGAGGGAGGGAGCCCCCTACGAGCAGTACTTC. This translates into CASSSREGAPYEQYF.

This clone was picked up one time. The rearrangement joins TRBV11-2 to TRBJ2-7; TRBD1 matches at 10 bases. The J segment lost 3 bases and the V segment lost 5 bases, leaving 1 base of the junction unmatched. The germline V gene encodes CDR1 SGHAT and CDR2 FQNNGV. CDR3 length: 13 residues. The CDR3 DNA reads TGTGCCAGCAGCCGGGACAGGGGCTACGAGCAGTACTTC. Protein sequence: CASSRDRGYEQYF.

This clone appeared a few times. The DNA of the CDR3 is TGTGCCAGCAGCGTAGTCCCCAAGGAGGGGGAGCAGTACTTC. Amino acids: CASSVVPKEGEQYF. The chain recombines TRBV9 with TRBJ2-7, with D possibly TRBD2 on 6 matching bases. The V end was cut by 0 bases, the J end by 7 bases, with 14 bases between. Germline CDR1 and CDR2: SGDLS and YYNGEE. The CDR3 covers 14 residues.

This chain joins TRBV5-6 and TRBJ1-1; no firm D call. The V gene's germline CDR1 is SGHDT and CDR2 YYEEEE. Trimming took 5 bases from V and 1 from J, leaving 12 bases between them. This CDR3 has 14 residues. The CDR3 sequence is CASRSGVPNTEAFF. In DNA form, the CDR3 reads TGTGCCAGCAGGTCCGGGGTACCGAACACTGAAGCTTTCTTT.

CDR3 region: CASTATTGAGQQYF. The DNA of the CDR3 is TGTGCCAGCACCGCAACGACAGGCGCTGGACAGCAGTACTTC. J is TRBJ2-5 and V is TRBV6-1; a possible D gene is TRBD1 (6 bases). Trimming cost V 7 bases and J 11 bases, with 23 bases left between them. Germline V gene sequence: CDR1 MNHNS, CDR2 SASEGT. This CDR3 comprises 14 residues.

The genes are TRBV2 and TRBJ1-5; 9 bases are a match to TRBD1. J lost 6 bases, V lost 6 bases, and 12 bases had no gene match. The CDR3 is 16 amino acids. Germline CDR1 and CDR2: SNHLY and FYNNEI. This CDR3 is CASRDPGQGYAQPQHF. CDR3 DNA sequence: TGTGCCAGCAGGGATCCGGGACAGGGCTACGCTCAGCCCCAGCATTTT.

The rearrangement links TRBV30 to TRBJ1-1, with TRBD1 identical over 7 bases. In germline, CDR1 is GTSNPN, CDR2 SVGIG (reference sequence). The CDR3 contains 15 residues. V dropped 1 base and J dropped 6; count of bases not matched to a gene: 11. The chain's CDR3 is CAWSGVWRGRAEAFF. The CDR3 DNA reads TGTGCCTGGAGTGGGGTGTGGAGGGGGCGAGCTGAAGCTTTCTTT.

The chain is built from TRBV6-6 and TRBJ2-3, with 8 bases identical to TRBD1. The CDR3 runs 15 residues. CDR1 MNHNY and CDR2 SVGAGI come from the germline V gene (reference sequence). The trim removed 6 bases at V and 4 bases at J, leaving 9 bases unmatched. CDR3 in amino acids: CASRRQGWGADTQYF. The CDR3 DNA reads TGTGCCAGCAGGAGACAGGGGTGGGGCGCAGATACGCAGTATTTT.

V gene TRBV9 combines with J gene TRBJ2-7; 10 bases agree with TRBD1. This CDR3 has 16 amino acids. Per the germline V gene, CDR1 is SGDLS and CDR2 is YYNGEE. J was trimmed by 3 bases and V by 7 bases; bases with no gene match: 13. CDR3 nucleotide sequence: TGTGCCAGCCGCAGAAGTGACGGGACAGGGGACTACGAGCAGTACTTC. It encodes CASRRSDGTGDYEQYF.

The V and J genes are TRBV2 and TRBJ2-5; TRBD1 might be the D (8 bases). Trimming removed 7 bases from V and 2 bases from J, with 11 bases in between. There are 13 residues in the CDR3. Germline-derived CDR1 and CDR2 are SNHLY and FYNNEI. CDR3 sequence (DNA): TGTGCCAGCAAGCGGGACAGGCAAGAGACCCAGTACTTC. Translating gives CASKRDRQETQYF.

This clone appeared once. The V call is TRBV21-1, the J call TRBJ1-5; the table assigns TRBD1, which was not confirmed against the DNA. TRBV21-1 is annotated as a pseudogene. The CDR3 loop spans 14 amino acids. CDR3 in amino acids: CASSKTGSNQPQHF. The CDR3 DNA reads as TGTGCCAGCAGCAAGACAGGGAGCAATCAGCCCCAGCATTTT.

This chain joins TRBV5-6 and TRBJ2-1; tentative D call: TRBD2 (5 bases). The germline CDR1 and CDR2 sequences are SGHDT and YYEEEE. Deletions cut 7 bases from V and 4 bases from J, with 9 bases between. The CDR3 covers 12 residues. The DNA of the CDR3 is TGTGCCAGCGACCGGGGTTACAATGAGCAGTTCTTC. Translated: CASDRGYNEQFF.

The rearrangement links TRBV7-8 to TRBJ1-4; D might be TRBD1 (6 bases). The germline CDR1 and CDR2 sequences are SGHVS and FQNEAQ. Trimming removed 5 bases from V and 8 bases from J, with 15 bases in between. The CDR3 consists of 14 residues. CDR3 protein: CASSRGGAGEKLFF. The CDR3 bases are TGTGCCAGCAGCCGGGGGGGGGCCGGGGAAAAACTGTTTTTT.

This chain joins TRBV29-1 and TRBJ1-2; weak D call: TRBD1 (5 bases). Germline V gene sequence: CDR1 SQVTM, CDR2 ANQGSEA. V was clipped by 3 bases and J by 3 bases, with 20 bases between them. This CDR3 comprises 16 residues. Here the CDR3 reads CSVDRPRSGSDYGYTF. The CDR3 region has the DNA TGCAGCGTTGACCGACCTAGGTCAGGGTCAGACTATGGCTACACCTTC. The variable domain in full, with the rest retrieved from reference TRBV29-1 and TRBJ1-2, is SAVISQKPSRDICQRGTSLTIQCQVDSQVTMMFWYRQQPGQSLTLIATANQGSEATYESGFVIDKFPISRPNLTFSTLTVSNMSPEDSSIYLCSVDRPRSGSDYGYTFGSGTRLTVV.

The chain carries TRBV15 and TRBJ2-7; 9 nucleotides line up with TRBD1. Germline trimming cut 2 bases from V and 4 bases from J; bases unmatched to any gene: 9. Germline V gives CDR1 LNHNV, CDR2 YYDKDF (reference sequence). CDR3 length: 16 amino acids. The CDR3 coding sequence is TGTGCCACCAGCAGATCCGGGGGGACAGGGTCGTACGAGCAGTACTTC. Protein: CATSRSGGTGSYEQYF.

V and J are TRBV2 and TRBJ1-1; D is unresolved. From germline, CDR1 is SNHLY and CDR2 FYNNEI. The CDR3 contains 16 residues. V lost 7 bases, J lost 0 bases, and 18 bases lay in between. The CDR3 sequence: CASIPEAARLNTEAFF. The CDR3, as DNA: TGTGCCAGCATACCCGAGGCGGCGCGGCTGAACACTGAAGCTTTCTTT.